The 15 T cell receptor beta chains given below trace back to one sample, sequenced in a study of blood T cell repertoires in COVID-19 (dated by TCRdb to the early 2020s). The library was obtained by the immunoSEQ multiplex PCR assay. The source is immuneACCESS, and TCRdb retained only in-frame sequences with V and J called. Part of the clones is not carried over; for the studies checked, unresolved V genes explain less than half of this, and the remainder is unexplained. Within this sample are 95,000 to 110,000 clones, with approximately 80% of them counted one time only. The ten largest clones represent approximately 3.3% of the sample. The source material was peripheral blood. The receptors stem from an elderly woman with active or convalescent COVID-19.

The chain joins TRBV6-2 or TRBV6-3 to TRBJ1-5; D not certain. With 2 bases removed from V and 5 bases from J, the gap between germline ends came to 16 bases. This CDR3 spans 16 amino acids. Germline V gene lookup returns CDR1 MNHEY and CDR2 SVGEGT. Here the CDR3 DNA reads TGTGCCAGCAGTTACCCCACGGGGTTATCGCATCAGCCCCAGCATTTT. Encoded protein: CASSYPTGLSHQPQHF.

This clone was found a few times. The chain is built from TRBV7-9 and TRBJ2-4; a weak D match, TRBD2 (7 bases). Germline CDR1 SEHNR, CDR2 FQNEAQ (reference sequence). V was trimmed by 1 base and J by 0 bases, leaving 16 bases between them. The CDR3 runs 18 residues. CDR3 residues: CASSLDGGGDRAKNIQYF. Written as DNA, the CDR3 is TGTGCCAGCAGCTTAGACGGCGGGGGCGATCGAGCCAAAAACATTCAGTACTTC. Based on the CDR3 plus reference TRBV7-9 and TRBJ2-4, the full variable domain is DTGVSQNPRHKITKRGQNVTFRCDPISEHNRLYWYRQTLGQGPEFLTYFQNEAQLEKSRLLSDRFSAERPKGSFSTLEIQRTEQGDSAMYLCASSLDGGGDRAKNIQYFGAGTRLSVL.

The gene calls are TRBV27 and TRBJ1-1; D is uncertain. This CDR3 is built from 13 residues. The V and J ends lost 5 bases and 6 bases respectively, with 13 bases between them. CDR1 MNHEY and CDR2 SMNVEV come from the germline V gene (reference sequence). CDR3 sequence: CASSARRRAEAFF. The CDR3 coding sequence is TGTGCCAGCAGTGCCAGGCGGCGGGCTGAAGCTTTCTTT.

Comment on this clone: The same CDR3 can be traced to other DNA sequences in this sample. The chain is built from TRBV7-2 and TRBJ2-7; 9 bases map to TRBD1. CDR1 is SGHTA and CDR2 is FQGNSA in the germline V gene. This CDR3 has 15 residues. J lost 3 bases, V lost 1 base, and 4 bases had no gene match. The CDR3 DNA sequence: TGTGCCAGCAGCTTAGGAGGGACAGGGTTCTACGAGCAGTACTTC. As protein: CASSLGGTGFYEQYF.

The CDR3 DNA sequence: TGCGCCAGCAGCGAGAGGGCGGATCAGCCCCAGCATTTT. This translates into CASSERADQPQHF. V and J are TRBV5-1 and TRBJ1-5; D uncertain. CDR3 length: 13 residues. Trimming left V 4 bases short and J 5 bases short, with 10 bases between. CDR1 and CDR2 (germline): SGHRS, YFSETQ.

CDR3 coding DNA: TGCGCCAGCAGCCAATCCATGGGGCAGAAAAACTATGGCTACACCTTC. The encoded protein is CASSQSMGQKNYGYTF. This chain links TRBV4-1 with TRBJ1-2; TRBD1 is a possible D gene (5 bases). V lost 2 bases and J 2 bases, leaving 15 bases between the germline ends. The germline V gene has CDR1 MGHRA and CDR2 YSYEKL. CDR3 size: 16 residues.

This chain joins TRBV19 and TRBJ1-2; D may be TRBD1 (5 bases). CDR3 size: 15 residues. CDR1 is LNHDA and CDR2 is SQIVND in the germline V gene (reference sequence). Trimming took off 7 bases at V and 4 bases at J, with 19 bases between the two ends. CDR3 sequence: CASTPERGGLYGYTF. DNA of the CDR3: TGTGCCAGTACCCCAGAGAGGGGAGGTCTCTATGGCTACACCTTC.

The chain uses TRBV27 and TRBJ1-4; 8 positions match TRBD1. The trim removed 6 bases at V and 5 bases at J, leaving 8 bases unmatched. This CDR3 region has 15 residues. The germline CDR1 and CDR2 sequences are MNHEY and SMNVEV (reference sequence). CDR3 loop: CASRYGDRRNEKLFF. The CDR3 bases are TGTGCCAGCAGGTATGGGGACAGGAGGAATGAAAAACTGTTTTTT.

V usage is TRBV28 and J usage is TRBJ2-3; 10 nucleotides match TRBD2. This CDR3 region has 15 residues. Germline V gene sequence: CDR1 MDHEN, CDR2 SYDVKM. V was clipped by 5 bases and J by 5 bases; unmatched bases: 7. Here the CDR3 DNA reads TGTGCCAGCAGTCAGGAGCGGGAGGGCCAAGATACGCAGTATTTT. Its translation: CASSQEREGQDTQYF.

This clone was counted only a few times. The rearrangement uses TRBV27 and TRBJ1-5; D is possibly TRBD1 (6 bases). The CDR3 totals 15 residues. Trimming took 7 bases from V and 0 from J, leaving 13 bases between them. Per the germline V gene, CDR1 is MNHEY and CDR2 is SMNVEV (reference sequence). The CDR3 region is CASTTGPYSNQPQHF. The CDR3, as DNA: TGTGCCAGCACGACAGGTCCTTATAGCAATCAGCCCCAGCATTTT.

This sequence joins TRBV9 and TRBJ1-2; D possibly corresponds to TRBD1 (6 bases). The V end lost 1 base, the J end lost 9 bases, and 13 bases lay between the germline ends. The CDR3 length is 13 residues. Per the germline V gene, CDR1 is SGDLS and CDR2 is YYNGEE. For the CDR3, the DNA is TGTGCCAGCAGCGTACTACAGGGTGAACGCTACACCTTC. Translation: CASSVLQGERYTF.

This chain joins TRBV3-1 (or the pseudogene TRBV3-2) and TRBJ1-6; D is undetermined. CDR1 and CDR2 (germline): LGHDT, YNNKEL (reference sequence). CDR3 length: 13 residues. V lost 4 bases to trimming and J lost 11 bases, with 12 bases between them. The CDR3 nucleotides are TGTGCCAGCAGCCCGAGGGCTACACCACCCCTCCACTTT. It yields the protein CASSPRATPPLHF.

The V gene is TRBV19, the J gene TRBJ1-5; 8 bases are a match to TRBD1. There are 16 residues in the CDR3. After removal of 3 bases from V and 4 bases from J, the junction contained 8 bases not matched to a gene. Germline assignment: CDR1 LNHDA and CDR2 SQIVND (reference sequence). This CDR3 reads CASSIADRGANQPQHF. The CDR3 coding sequence is TGTGCCAGTAGTATCGCAGACAGGGGAGCTAATCAGCCCCAGCATTTT.

This sequence joins TRBV25-1 and TRBJ1-4; D is unclear. The germline CDR1 and CDR2 sequences are MGHDK and SYGVNS. V was shortened by 4 bases and J by 5 bases, with 11 bases between the two germline ends. The CDR3 contains 14 residues. As DNA, the CDR3 is TGTGCCAGCAGTGCCCTAGGAACAAATGAAAAACTGTTTTTT. Translation gives CASSALGTNEKLFF.

This rearrangement joins TRBV28 to TRBJ2-7; possibly TRBD2 for D (6 bases). This CDR3 region has 15 residues. Trimming stripped 5 bases from V and 5 bases from J, with 19 bases between. Per the germline V gene, CDR1 is MDHEN and CDR2 is SYDVKM. CDR3 loop: CASSPGGSRSHEQYF. The CDR3 nucleotides are TGTGCCAGCAGTCCCGGGGGTTCTAGGTCTCACGAGCAGTACTTC. The full variable domain, in which reference TRBV28 and TRBJ2-7 provide the parts outside the CDR3, is DVKVTQSSRYLVKRTGEKVFLECVQDMDHENMFWYRQDPGLGLRLIYFSYDVKMKEKGDIPEGYSVSREKKERFSLILESASTNQTSMYLCASSPGGSRSHEQYFGPGTRLTVT.